This passage covers 8 T cell receptor beta chains from one sample sequenced in a study of cytotoxic CD8 clonotypes in ibrutinib-treated CLL. The method was immunoSEQ multiplex PCR; TCRdb's version includes in-frame clones alone and lacks a portion of them. The data hold 150,000 or so clones, with 65% to 85% observed a single time. The sequencing here drew on PBMCs, taken after 36 months of ibrutinib treatment. These receptors came from a human donor with chronic lymphocytic leukemia.

V usage is TRBV29-1 and J usage is TRBJ1-2, with TRBD1 as a possible D gene (5 bases). This CDR3 has 12 residues. The ends were cut back, 2 bases at V and 6 bases at J, with 10 bases in the middle. Germline CDR1 is SQVTM and CDR2 is ANQGSEA. CDR3 in amino acids: CSVETPGHGYTF. The CDR3 DNA follows: TGCAGCGTTGAAACCCCAGGGCATGGCTACACCTTC.

This clone was seen just once. The chain recombines TRBV28 with TRBJ2-7; TRBD1 might be the D (5 bases). Trimming cost V 6 bases and J 2 bases, with 11 bases left between them. Per the germline V gene, CDR1 is MDHEN and CDR2 is SYDVKM. The CDR3 has 13 residues. The CDR3 DNA sequence: TGTGCCAGCAGCCGGCAGGGAACCTACGAGCAGTACTTC. Amino acid sequence: CASSRQGTYEQYF.

The chain combines TRBV9 with TRBJ2-7, with TRBD2 matching 9 bases. The germline CDR1 and CDR2 sequences are SGDLS and YYNGEE. The trim removed 7 bases at V and 5 bases at J, leaving 13 bases unmatched. CDR3 size: 15 residues. CDR3 region: CASSPALAGSHEQYF. CDR3 DNA sequence: TGTGCCAGCTCCCCAGCGCTAGCGGGGTCCCACGAGCAGTACTTC.

The chain uses TRBV25-1 and TRBJ1-1; maybe TRBD1 (5 bases). V lost 3 bases to trimming and J lost 6 bases, with 8 bases between them. In germline, CDR1 is MGHDK, CDR2 SYGVNS. The length of the CDR3 is 12 residues. The CDR3 here is CASSETTAEAFF. For the CDR3, the DNA is TGTGCCAGCAGTGAGACGACAGCTGAAGCTTTCTTT.

This chain connects TRBV28 to TRBJ1-2; weak D call: TRBD1 (5 bases). The CDR3 spans 14 residues. Trimming left V 3 bases short and J 4 bases short, with 12 bases between. Germline assignment: CDR1 MDHEN and CDR2 SYDVKM. CDR3 amino acids: CASSFWDGIYGYTF. The DNA of the CDR3 is TGTGCCAGCAGTTTTTGGGACGGGATCTATGGCTACACCTTC.

This chain joins TRBV5-5 and TRBJ2-1; D perhaps matches TRBD2 (6 bases). Per the germline V gene, CDR1 is SGHKS and CDR2 is YYEKEE (reference sequence). The CDR3 runs to 14 residues. Trimming removed 3 bases at V and 5 bases at J, with 12 bases between. Written as DNA, the CDR3 is TGTGCCAGCAGCTGGACCGGGACTCACAATGAGCAGTTCTTC. As protein: CASSWTGTHNEQFF.

The genes are TRBV28 and TRBJ1-2; D not resolved. The ends were cut back, 2 bases at V and 6 bases at J, with 1 base in the middle. The CDR3 runs 10 residues. The germline gives CDR1 MDHEN, CDR2 SYDVKM. DNA of the CDR3: TGTGCCAGCAGTTTAAATGGCTACACCTTC. Amino acids: CASSLNGYTF.

This rearrangement joins TRBV11-2 to TRBJ2-5, with 8 positions matching TRBD2. J was trimmed by 2 bases and V by 3 bases; bases with no gene match: 5. The CDR3 is 15 residues long. Germline CDR1 and CDR2: SGHAT and FQNNGV. The CDR3 region has the DNA TGTGCCAGCAGCTTTAGTAGCGGGATTCAAGAGACCCAGTACTTC. Translation: CASSFSSGIQETQYF.